Following are 24 T cell receptor beta chains from one sample sequenced in a study of T cell changes during pregnancy in multiple sclerosis. Clones were sequenced by immunoSEQ multiplex PCR, and TCRdb holds only the in-frame ones, with some missing. The sample includes around 100,000 clones, 90% of them seen just once. Sample: peripheral blood, taken in the second trimester of pregnancy. The receptors originated from a female donor in good health, enrolled as a control in a pregnancy study.

The genes are TRBV14 and TRBJ2-6, with 8 bases that match TRBD1. Germline CDR1 and CDR2: SGHDN and FVKESK. This CDR3 spans 18 amino acids. V lost 5 bases and J lost 1; bases outside the gene matches: 10. Here the CDR3 DNA reads TGTGCCAGCAGCAAAGGACAGGGACTGAAGTCTGGGGCCAACGTCCTGACTTTC. This encodes CASSKGQGLKSGANVLTF.

V gene TRBV4-1 combines with J gene TRBJ1-1, with 7 bases that match TRBD1. The CDR3 totals 15 residues. With V trimmed by 1 base and J by 3 bases, 5 bases remained unmatched. CDR1 is MGHRA, CDR2 YSYEKL, per germline. In DNA, the CDR3 is TGCGCCAGCAGCCAAGTAGACAGGGTGGACACTGAAGCTTTCTTT. Its translation is CASSQVDRVDTEAFF.

This rearrangement joins TRBV15 to TRBJ1-1, with a possible D match to TRBD1 (6 bases). The CDR3 totals 15 residues. V lost 0 bases and J lost 5, with 13 bases in between. Germline CDR1 LNHNV, CDR2 YYDKDF (reference sequence). The CDR3 nucleotides read TGTGCCACCAGCAGAGAGCGGCACAGGGCGACTGAAGCTTTCTTT. It codes for CATSRERHRATEAFF.

Notes on this clone: The sample holds other DNA sequences that translate to the same CDR3. This chain links TRBV5-1 with TRBJ2-7, with 8 nucleotides matching TRBD1. V shed 1 base, J shed 0 bases, and the junction held 0 bases outside the gene matches. This CDR3 comprises 14 residues. The germline gives CDR1 SGHRS, CDR2 YFSETQ. CDR3 in DNA: TGCGCCAGCAGCTTGCAGGGGGCCTCCTACGAGCAGTACTTC. It encodes CASSLQGASYEQYF.

The chain uses TRBV2 and TRBJ1-1, with D possibly matching TRBD1 (6 bases). CDR3 length equals 17 residues. V lost 8 bases and J lost 4, with 26 bases in between. Germline CDR1 reads SNHLY; CDR2 reads FYNNEI. CDR3 in amino acids: CASPRGVMGAASTEAFF. As DNA, the CDR3 is TGTGCCAGCCCACGGGGCGTTATGGGGGCCGCCAGCACTGAAGCTTTCTTT.

V usage is TRBV7-9 and J usage is TRBJ1-4, with D possibly being TRBD1 (5 bases). The germline V gene has CDR1 SEHNR and CDR2 FQNEAQ (reference sequence). The V gene lost 3 bases and the J gene lost 0 bases, with 5 bases spanning the gap. This CDR3 contains 14 residues. In DNA form, the CDR3 reads TGTGCCAGCAGCTTCAGGGCAACTAATGAAAAACTGTTTTTT. Translated: CASSFRATNEKLFF.

The V gene is TRBV30, the J gene TRBJ2-3, with TRBD1 as a possible D gene (5 bases). Germline V gene data show CDR1 as GTSNPN and CDR2 as SVGIG (reference sequence). V was pared by 4 bases and J by 3 bases, with 8 bases between. This CDR3 is 12 amino acids long. The CDR3 coding sequence is TGTGCCTGGAAACAGGTTACAGATACGCAGTATTTT. Translated, it gives CAWKQVTDTQYF.

This rearrangement joins TRBV11-2 to TRBJ2-3, with D possibly matching TRBD2 (6 bases). CDR1 and CDR2 (germline): SGHAT, FQNNGV. V was clipped by 1 base and J by 4 bases, with 12 bases between them. The CDR3 covers 15 residues. The CDR3 loop reads CASSLVLDYSDTQYF. The CDR3 DNA follows: TGTGCCAGCAGCTTAGTATTGGACTACTCAGATACGCAGTATTTT.

The V call is TRBV30, the J call TRBJ2-6; the D is unclear. The CDR3 consists of 13 residues. Trimming shortened V by 0 bases and J by 3 bases, and 3 bases separated the two germline ends. Germline V gene sequence: CDR1 GTSNPN, CDR2 SVGIG (reference sequence). CDR3 region: CAWSVYGANVLTF. Written as DNA, the CDR3 is TGTGCCTGGAGTGTATATGGGGCCAACGTCCTGACTTTC.

This chain joins TRBV7-2 and TRBJ1-1, with 7 bases that match TRBD1. The germline V gene encodes CDR1 SGHTA and CDR2 FQGNSA. The CDR3 is 15 residues long. The V segment lost 4 bases and the J segment 3 bases; nucleotides outside the gene matches: 8. CDR3 in amino acids: CASSSIRGRDTEAFF. DNA for the CDR3: TGTGCCAGCAGCTCCATAAGGGGGCGAGACACTGAAGCTTTCTTT. The whole variable domain, remainder taken from reference TRBV7-2 and TRBJ1-1, is GAGVSQSPSNKVTEKGKDVELRCDPISGHTALYWYRQSLGQGLEFLIYFQGNSAPDKSGLPSDRFSAERTGGSVSTLTIQRTQQEDSAVYLCASSSIRGRDTEAFFGQGTRLTVV.

The rearrangement joins TRBV7-2 to TRBJ2-7, with a tentative D call TRBD1 (6 bases). Germline V gene lookup returns CDR1 SGHTA and CDR2 FQGNSA. The CDR3 is 14 residues long. Trimming cost V 5 bases and J 3 bases, with 14 bases left between them. This CDR3 is CASSLYSRGYEQYF. DNA for the CDR3: TGTGCCAGCAGCCTCTACTCCAGGGGCTACGAGCAGTACTTC.

The chain has TRBV11-2 and TRBJ2-1; 10 nucleotides align to TRBD2. CDR3 length equals 15 residues. V was pared by 3 bases and J by 7 bases, with 6 bases of the junction left unmatched. Germline-derived CDR1 and CDR2 are SGHAT and FQNNGV. The CDR3 coding sequence is TGTGCCAGCAGCTTTCTAGCGGGAGTTTGGAATGAGCAGTTCTTC. Translating gives CASSFLAGVWNEQFF.

This chain links TRBV5-8 with TRBJ2-3; 9 nucleotides match TRBD1. Germline trimming cut 7 bases from V and 9 bases from J; bases unmatched to any gene: 15. This CDR3 is built from 15 residues. CDR1 is SGHTS, CDR2 YDEGEE, per germline. The CDR3 protein is CASATTGGGLGTQYF. CDR3 DNA: TGTGCCAGCGCCACCACAGGGGGCGGTTTAGGGACGCAGTATTTT.

The genes are TRBV6-6 and TRBJ2-5; 8 bases are a match to TRBD2. CDR1 MNHNY and CDR2 SVGAGI come from the germline V gene (reference sequence). V trimming: 2 bases; J trimming: 5 bases; junction bases outside the gene matches: 10. This CDR3 is built from 16 residues. CDR3 in amino acids: CASSYGVGGADETQYF. In DNA, the CDR3 is TGTGCCAGCAGTTACGGGGTCGGGGGGGCCGATGAGACCCAGTACTTC.

The genes are TRBV12-5 and TRBJ2-7; 11 bases map to TRBD2. The germline V gene encodes CDR1 LGHNT and CDR2 FRNRAP. CDR3 length: 16 residues. The ends lost 1 base at V and 2 bases at J; junction bases unmatched: 4. CDR3 in amino acids: CASGLAVSGGAYEQYF. In nucleotides, the CDR3 is TGTGCTAGTGGTTTGGCGGTTAGCGGGGGGGCCTACGAGCAGTACTTC. Supplemented by reference TRBV12-5 and TRBJ2-7, the full variable domain reads DARVTQTPRHKVTEMGQEVTMRCQPILGHNTVFWYRQTMMQGLELLAYFRNRAPLDDSGMPKDRFSAEMPDATLATLKIQPSEPRDSAVYFCASGLAVSGGAYEQYFGPGTRLTVT.

This sequence joins TRBV5-6 and TRBJ2-3; 7 bases are a match to TRBD1. The CDR3 is 16 amino acids. Germline loops: CDR1 SGHDT, CDR2 YYEEEE. The junction had 8 bases not matched to a gene; V was cut back by 4 bases and J by 0 bases. CDR3 in DNA: TGTGCCAGCAGCCTACTTCGGACAGGAAGCACAGATACGCAGTATTTT. Translating gives CASSLLRTGSTDTQYF.

This chain uses TRBV2 with TRBJ1-5; no clear D gene. V was shortened by 6 bases and J by 7 bases, with 13 bases between the two germline ends. The CDR3 spans 13 residues. Germline assignment: CDR1 SNHLY and CDR2 FYNNEI. The CDR3 nucleotides are TGTGCCAGCAGGAACAGCCGGGAGCAGCCCCAGCATTTT. Protein product: CASRNSREQPQHF.

The chain uses TRBV5-4 and TRBJ2-5; 10 nucleotides align to TRBD2. V dropped 5 bases and J dropped 5; count of bases not matched to a gene: 9. This CDR3 region has 15 residues. Germline CDR1 SGHNT, CDR2 YYREEE (reference sequence). CDR3 nucleotide sequence: TGTGCCAGCAGTCTAGCGGGAGAGAGGCGTGAGACCCAGTACTTC. It yields the protein CASSLAGERRETQYF.

This clone was seen only a few times. This chain connects TRBV19 to TRBJ1-1; D unresolved. This CDR3 has 15 residues. V lost 2 bases and J lost 3, with 13 bases in between. The germline gives CDR1 LNHDA, CDR2 SQIVND (reference sequence). The CDR3 loop is CASSIRGGRDTEAFF. The CDR3 DNA reads as TGTGCCAGTAGTATACGGGGAGGGAGGGACACTGAAGCTTTCTTT. Based on the CDR3 plus reference TRBV19 and TRBJ1-1, the full variable domain is DGGITQSPKYLFRKEGQNVTLSCEQNLNHDAMYWYRQDPGQGLRLIYYSQIVNDFQKGDIAEGYSVSREKKESFPLTVTSAQKNPTAFYLCASSIRGGRDTEAFFGQGTRLTVV.

The chain has TRBV5-4 and TRBJ2-5, with a weak D call TRBD2 (6 bases). Trimming took off 4 bases at V and 1 base at J, with 17 bases between the two ends. This CDR3 contains 16 residues. Germline assignment: CDR1 SGHNT and CDR2 YYREEE (reference sequence). Here the CDR3 reads CASSLRVGSGQETQYF. CDR3 nucleotide sequence: TGTGCCAGCAGCCTTAGGGTCGGGAGCGGCCAAGAGACCCAGTACTTC.

The chain is built from TRBV7-6 and TRBJ2-3; the D is unclear. The germline V gene has CDR1 SGHVS and CDR2 FNYEAQ. V was shortened by 8 bases and J by 0 bases, with 12 bases between the two germline ends. The length of the CDR3 is 14 residues. CDR3 protein: CASARTLSTDTQYF. The CDR3 DNA reads as TGTGCCAGCGCCCGTACTTTGAGCACAGATACGCAGTATTTT.

The gene calls are TRBV6-1 and TRBJ1-4; D is uncertain. CDR1 is MNHNS and CDR2 is SASEGT in the germline V gene. Trimming removed 1 base from V and 4 bases from J, with 13 bases in between. CDR3 length equals 16 residues. The CDR3 DNA follows: TGTGCCAGCAGTGAAGAGCCGGGGTCGATTAATGAAAAACTGTTTTTT. This translates into CASSEEPGSINEKLFF.

The genes are TRBV7-8 and TRBJ1-2, with D uncertain. The V gene lost 3 bases and the J gene lost 4 bases, with 9 bases spanning the gap. The CDR3 is 13 amino acids. Per germline, CDR1 SGHVS and CDR2 FQNEAQ. DNA for the CDR3: TGTGCCAGCAGCTTCTGGCAGTCCTATGGCTACACCTTC. The encoded protein is CASSFWQSYGYTF. Based on the CDR3 plus reference TRBV7-8 and TRBJ1-2, the full variable domain is GAGVSQSPRYKVAKRGQDVALRCDPISGHVSLFWYQQALGQGPEFLTYFQNEAQLDKSGLPSDRFFAERPEGSVSTLKIQRTQQEDSAVYLCASSFWQSYGYTFGSGTRLTVV.

The chain employs TRBV7-2 and TRBJ2-7; 15 bases align to TRBD2. The length of the CDR3 is 17 residues. The trim removed 5 bases at V and 7 bases at J, leaving 12 bases unmatched. Germline V lookup: CDR1 SGHTA, CDR2 FQGNSA. CDR3 nucleotide sequence: TGTGCCAGCAGCCCCCAAGGGGGGACTAGCGGGGGGCGGGAGCAGTACTTC. This gives the protein CASSPQGGTSGGREQYF.